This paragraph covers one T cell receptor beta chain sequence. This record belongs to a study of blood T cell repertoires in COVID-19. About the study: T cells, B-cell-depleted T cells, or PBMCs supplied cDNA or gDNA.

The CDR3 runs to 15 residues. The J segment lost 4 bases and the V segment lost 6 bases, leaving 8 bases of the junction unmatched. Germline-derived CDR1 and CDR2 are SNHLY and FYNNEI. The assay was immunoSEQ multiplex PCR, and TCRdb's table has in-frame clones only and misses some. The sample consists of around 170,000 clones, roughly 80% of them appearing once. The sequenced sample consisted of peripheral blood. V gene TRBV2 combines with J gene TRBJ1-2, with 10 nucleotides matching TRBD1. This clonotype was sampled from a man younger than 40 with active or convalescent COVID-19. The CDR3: CASRPDRGEGYGYTF. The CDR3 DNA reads TGTGCCAGCAGGCCGGACAGGGGGGAGGGCTATGGCTACACCTTC.